A single sample gave rise to the 14 T cell receptor beta chains below, sequenced in a study of CD8 T cells in ankylosing spondylitis. Study-wide results and limits: Made up of fewer than 10 highly homologous variants, a TCR beta motif appeared characteristic of ankylosing spondylitis blood.

One entry per CDR3 protein, called by TCRdb with MiXCR from the 5' RACE reads. The data contain hundreds of thousands of distinct CDR3 sequences, about 12% of them seen just once; the ten biggest clones take up less than 0.65%. These receptors' targets are unknown. The specimen sequenced was blood, either unsorted or a sorted T cell fraction (not recorded which). Every receptor here comes from a male donor with ankylosing spondylitis.

V is TRBV5-1 and J is TRBJ2-7; 10 bases line up with TRBD2. The CDR3 covers 14 residues. Germline assignment: CDR1 SGHRS and CDR2 YFSETQ. J was trimmed by 10 bases and V by 4 bases; bases with no gene match: 11. The CDR3 sequence is CASSPGTSESHQYF. The CDR3 bases are TGCGCCAGCAGCCCCGGGACTAGCGAGTCCCACCAGTACTTC.

The table lists this clonotype with a few counts. The J gene is TRBJ2-2, the V gene TRBV3-1; D might be TRBD2 (6 bases). Germline V gives CDR1 LGHDT, CDR2 YNNKEL (reference sequence). V dropped 4 bases and J dropped 4 bases, with 16 bases sitting between them. The CDR3 length is 16 residues. This CDR3 is CASSLFGRRGTGELFF. The CDR3 DNA is TGTGCCAGCAGCCTCTTCGGGAGACGGGGCACCGGGGAGCTGTTTTTT.

A few counts support this clonotype. This sequence joins TRBV7-3 and TRBJ2-1; TRBD2 agrees at 7 bases. V lost 5 bases to trimming and J lost 6 bases; unmatched junction nucleotides: 13. This CDR3 has 16 amino acids. The germline V gene has CDR1 SGHTA and CDR2 FQGTGA. The CDR3 nucleotides are TGTGCCAGCAGCACAATGGCGGGAGACCCTTTCAATGAGCAGTTCTTC. Amino acids: CASSTMAGDPFNEQFF.

The CDR3 reads CASSLDPGRAETQYF. Written as DNA, the CDR3 is TGTGCCAGCAGCTTAGATCCAGGGAGGGCAGAGACCCAGTACTTC. The V gene is TRBV7-2, the J gene TRBJ2-5; 7 bases line up with TRBD2. The CDR3 contains 15 residues. In germline, CDR1 is SGHTA, CDR2 FQGNSA. With 1 base clipped from V and 4 bases from J, the junction kept 6 bases outside the gene matches.

CDR3 loop: CASSRSGGGAEETQYF. The CDR3 DNA sequence: TGTGCCAGCAGCCGGTCTGGAGGCGGTGCGGAGGAGACCCAGTACTTC. The rearrangement uses TRBV5-4 and TRBJ2-5; D may be TRBD2 (5 bases). V was clipped by 4 bases and J by 5 bases, with 21 bases between them. CDR3 size: 16 residues. The germline gives CDR1 SGHNT, CDR2 YYREEE (reference sequence).

For this clonotype: A clone one base away is much larger, so this may be a read error. V is TRBV4-2 and J is TRBJ1-4; 8 nucleotides align to TRBD1. This CDR3 is built from 14 residues. Germline V CDR1 and CDR2: LGHNA, YNFKEQ. Losses at the gene ends were 8 bases for V and 8 bases for J; bases not matched to a gene: 10. The CDR3 coding sequence is TGTGCCAGCCGGAGGACAGGGAGCAACGAAAAACTGTTTTTT. The encoded protein is CASRRTGSNEKLFF.

This clonotype has a handful of counts. The J gene is TRBJ2-4, the V gene TRBV12-3 or TRBV12-4; 10 nucleotides align to TRBD1. The length of the CDR3 is 16 residues. With V trimmed by 5 bases and J by 5 bases, 9 bases remained unmatched. Written as DNA, the CDR3 is TGTGCCAGCAGTACCAGGACAGGGGGGAAGCAAAACATTCAGTACTTC. Amino acid sequence: CASSTRTGGKQNIQYF.

This clonotype was counted a few times. The CDR3: CASSRGGQDRRGYTF. CDR3 coding DNA: TGTGCCAGCAGCCGGGGTGGACAGGATCGTAGGGGCTACACCTTC. The chain is built from TRBV4-2 and TRBJ1-2; 7 bases align to TRBD1. CDR3 size: 15 residues. The J segment lost 8 bases and the V segment lost 4 bases, leaving 13 bases of the junction unmatched. The V gene's germline CDR1 is LGHNA and CDR2 YNFKEQ.

As regards this clonotype: At one boundary the junction diverges from the germline segment, which might be a read error. The chain is built from TRBV9 and TRBJ1-6; TRBD1 matches 7 bases. This CDR3 is built from 13 residues. Germline values: CDR1 SGDLS, CDR2 YYNGEE. DNA for the CDR3: TGTGCCAGAAGCGATATACAGGGGTCACCCCTCCACTTT. As protein: CARSDIQGSPLHF.

V gene TRBV20-1 combines with J gene TRBJ2-1; TRBD2 matches 9 bases. Germline CDR1 DFQATT, CDR2 SNEGSKA (reference sequence). The CDR3 has 14 amino acids. V lost 4 bases, J lost 7 bases, and 8 bases stayed unmatched. The CDR3 sequence: CSAIRGLAVNEQFF. In DNA form, the CDR3 reads TGCAGTGCTATACGGGGACTAGCTGTAAATGAGCAGTTCTTC.

This clonotype was seen at least ten times. The chain uses TRBV28 and TRBJ1-5; no clear D. The V gene's germline CDR1 is MDHEN and CDR2 SYDVKM. V was cut by 10 bases and J by 0 bases, with 4 bases left in between. The CDR3 loop spans 11 amino acids. CDR3 loop: CATYSNQPQHF. The CDR3 DNA reads as TGTGCCACCTATAGCAATCAGCCCCAGCATTTT.

The chain uses TRBV5-5 and TRBJ1-2; maybe TRBD1 (5 bases). Germline V gives CDR1 SGHKS, CDR2 YYEKEE (reference sequence). The CDR3 loop spans 15 amino acids. V lost 4 bases and J lost 0, with 13 bases in between. CDR3 sequence reads: CASSRGGAANYGYTF. CDR3 in DNA: TGTGCCAGCAGCCGAGGTGGGGCAGCTAACTATGGCTACACCTTC.

This clonotype was picked up many times. The chain is built from TRBV29-1 and TRBJ2-1; 7 bases agree with TRBD2. The CDR3 is made up of 16 amino acids. The ends lost 3 bases at V and 6 bases at J; junction bases unmatched: 14. Germline CDR1 is SQVTM and CDR2 is ANQGSEA. The CDR3 nucleotides read TGCAGCGTTGACCAATTATGGACTAGAGATGGCAATGAGCAGTTCTTC. Its translation: CSVDQLWTRDGNEQFF.

This clonotype was observed a few times. This chain joins TRBV9 and TRBJ2-5; 8 bases map to TRBD2. This CDR3 region has 13 residues. V shed 0 bases, J shed 9 bases, and the junction held 4 bases outside the gene matches. Per the germline V gene, CDR1 is SGDLS and CDR2 is YYNGEE. The chain's CDR3 is CASSVDGRGAQYF. The CDR3 DNA reads as TGTGCCAGCAGCGTAGACGGGCGGGGGGCCCAGTACTTC. Looking up the rest from reference TRBV9 and TRBJ2-5 gives the full variable domain: DSGVTQTPKHLITATGQRVTLRCSPRSGDLSVYWYQQSLDQGLQFLIQYYNGEERAKGNILERFSAQQFPDLHSELNLSSLELGDSALYFCASSVDGRGAQYFGPGTRLLVL.